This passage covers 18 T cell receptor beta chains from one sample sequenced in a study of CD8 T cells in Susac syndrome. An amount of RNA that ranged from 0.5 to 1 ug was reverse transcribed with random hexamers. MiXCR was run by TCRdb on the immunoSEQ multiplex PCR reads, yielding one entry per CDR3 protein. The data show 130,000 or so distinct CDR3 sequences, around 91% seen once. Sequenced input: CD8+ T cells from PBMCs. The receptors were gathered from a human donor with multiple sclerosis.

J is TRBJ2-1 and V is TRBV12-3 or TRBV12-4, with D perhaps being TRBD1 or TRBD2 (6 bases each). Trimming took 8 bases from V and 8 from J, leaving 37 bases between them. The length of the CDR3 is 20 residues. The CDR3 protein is CASRWGESRNHAGAFDEQFF. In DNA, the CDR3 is TGTGCCAGCCGCTGGGGGGAATCAAGAAATCACGCAGGGGCGTTCGATGAGCAGTTCTTC.

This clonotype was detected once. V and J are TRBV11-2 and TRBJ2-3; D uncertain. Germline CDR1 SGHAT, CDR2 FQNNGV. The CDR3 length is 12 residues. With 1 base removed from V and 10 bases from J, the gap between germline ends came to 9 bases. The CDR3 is CASSLAVEAQYF. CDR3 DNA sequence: TGTGCCAGCAGCTTAGCGGTAGAGGCGCAGTATTTT.

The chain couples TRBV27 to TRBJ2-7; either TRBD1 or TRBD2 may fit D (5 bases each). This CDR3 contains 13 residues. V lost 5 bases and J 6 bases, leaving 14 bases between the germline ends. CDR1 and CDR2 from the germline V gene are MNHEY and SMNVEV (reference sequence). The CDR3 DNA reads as TGTGCCAGCAGTCCCCCTTGGGGGAGCGAGCAGTACTTC. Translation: CASSPPWGSEQYF.

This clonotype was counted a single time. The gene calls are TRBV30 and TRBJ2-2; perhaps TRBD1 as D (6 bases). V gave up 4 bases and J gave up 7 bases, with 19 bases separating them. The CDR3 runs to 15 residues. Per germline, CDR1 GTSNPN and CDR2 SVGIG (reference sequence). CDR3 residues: CAWNDWGRNGGELFF. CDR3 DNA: TGTGCCTGGAACGACTGGGGGCGGAACGGCGGGGAGCTGTTTTTT.

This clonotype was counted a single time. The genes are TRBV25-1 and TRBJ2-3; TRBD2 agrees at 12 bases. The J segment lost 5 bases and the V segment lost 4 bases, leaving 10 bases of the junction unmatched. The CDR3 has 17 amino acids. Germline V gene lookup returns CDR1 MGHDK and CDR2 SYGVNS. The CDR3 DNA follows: TGTGCCAGCAGTGTTCCTGGACGGACTAGCGGGATAGATACGCAGTATTTT. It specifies CASSVPGRTSGIDTQYF.

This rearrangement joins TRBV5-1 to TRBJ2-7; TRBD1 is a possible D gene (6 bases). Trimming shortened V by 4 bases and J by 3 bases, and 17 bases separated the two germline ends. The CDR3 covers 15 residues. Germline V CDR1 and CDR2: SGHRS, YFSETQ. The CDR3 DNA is TGCGCCAGCAGCGCCGGGACAACGATGGGCTACGAGCAGTACTTC. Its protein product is CASSAGTTMGYEQYF.

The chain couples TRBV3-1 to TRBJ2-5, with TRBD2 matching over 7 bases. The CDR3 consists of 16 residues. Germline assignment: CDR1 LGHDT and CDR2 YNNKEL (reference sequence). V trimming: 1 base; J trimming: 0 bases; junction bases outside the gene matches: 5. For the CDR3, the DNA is TGTGCCAGCAGCCAAGCGGGAGGAGTAGACCAAGAGACCCAGTACTTC. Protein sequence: CASSQAGGVDQETQYF.

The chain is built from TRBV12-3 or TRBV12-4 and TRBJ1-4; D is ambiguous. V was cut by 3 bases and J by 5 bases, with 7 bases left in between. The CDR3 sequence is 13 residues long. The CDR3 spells CASSFWQNEKLFF. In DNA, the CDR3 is TGTGCCAGCAGTTTCTGGCAGAATGAAAAACTGTTTTTT.

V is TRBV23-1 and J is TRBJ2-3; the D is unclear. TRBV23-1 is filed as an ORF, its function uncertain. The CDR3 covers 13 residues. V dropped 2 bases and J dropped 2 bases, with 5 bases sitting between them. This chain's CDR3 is CASSQQNTDTQYF. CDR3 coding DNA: TGCGCCAGCAGTCAACAGAACACAGATACGCAGTATTTT.

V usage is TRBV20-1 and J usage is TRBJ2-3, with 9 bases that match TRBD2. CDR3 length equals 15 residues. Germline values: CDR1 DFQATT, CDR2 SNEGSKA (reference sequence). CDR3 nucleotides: TGCGCCTCCAGTCGGGTAGCGGGGGACACAGATACGCAGTATTTT. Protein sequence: CASSRVAGDTDTQYF.

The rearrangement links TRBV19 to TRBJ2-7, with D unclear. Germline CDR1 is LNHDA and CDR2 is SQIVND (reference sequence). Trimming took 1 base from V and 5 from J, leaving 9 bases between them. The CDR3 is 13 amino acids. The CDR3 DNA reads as TGTGCCAGTAGTATAGGGCTACCCAACGAGCAGTACTTC. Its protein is CASSIGLPNEQYF.

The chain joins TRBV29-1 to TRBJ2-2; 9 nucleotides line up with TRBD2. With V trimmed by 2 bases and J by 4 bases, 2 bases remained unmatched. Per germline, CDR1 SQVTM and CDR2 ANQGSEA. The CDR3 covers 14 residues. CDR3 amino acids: CSVELREGTGELFF. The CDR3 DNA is TGCAGCGTTGAACTGCGGGAGGGCACCGGGGAGCTGTTTTTT.

The CDR3 spells CAWGAYEQYF. The DNA for the CDR3 is TGTGCCTGGGGCGCGTACGAGCAGTACTTC. The rearrangement joins TRBV30 to TRBJ2-7; D is unresolved. Per the germline V gene, CDR1 is GTSNPN and CDR2 is SVGIG (reference sequence). The CDR3 sequence is 10 residues long. V lost 5 bases and J lost 4, with 6 bases in between.

The CDR3 reads CASSLPGQGAPTDTQYF. CDR3 DNA: TGTGCCAGCAGCTTACCGGGACAGGGGGCTCCGACAGATACGCAGTATTTT. V is TRBV7-9 and J is TRBJ2-3; 12 bases are shared with TRBD1. The CDR3 spans 17 residues. Germline V gene data show CDR1 as SEHNR and CDR2 as FQNEAQ (reference sequence). V was clipped by 2 bases and J by 3 bases; unmatched bases: 6. The full variable domain, in which reference TRBV7-9 and TRBJ2-3 provide the parts outside the CDR3, is DTGVSQNPRHKITKRGQNVTFRCDPISEHNRLYWYRQTLGQGPEFLTYFQNEAQLEKSRLLSDRFSAERPKGSFSTLEIQRTEQGDSAMYLCASSLPGQGAPTDTQYFGPGTRLTVL.

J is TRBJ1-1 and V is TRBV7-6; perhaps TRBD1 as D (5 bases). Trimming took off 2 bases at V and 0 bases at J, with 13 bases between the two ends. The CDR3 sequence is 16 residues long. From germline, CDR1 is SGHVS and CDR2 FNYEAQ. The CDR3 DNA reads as TGTGCCAGCAGCTTAAGTTCGGGACGAGTGAACACTGAAGCTTTCTTT. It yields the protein CASSLSSGRVNTEAFF.

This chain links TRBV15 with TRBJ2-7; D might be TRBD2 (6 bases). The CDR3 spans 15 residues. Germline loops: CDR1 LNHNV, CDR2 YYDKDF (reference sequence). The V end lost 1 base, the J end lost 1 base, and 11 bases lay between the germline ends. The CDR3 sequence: CATSRVPSESYEQYF. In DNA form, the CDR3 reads TGTGCCACCAGCAGAGTCCCTAGCGAATCCTACGAGCAGTACTTC.

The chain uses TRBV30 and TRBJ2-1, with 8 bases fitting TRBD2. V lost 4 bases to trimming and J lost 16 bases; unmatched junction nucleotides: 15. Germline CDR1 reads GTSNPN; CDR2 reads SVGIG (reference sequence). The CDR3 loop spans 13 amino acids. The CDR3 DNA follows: TGTGCCTGGACCGACCCTTGGGGGACTAGTGTATTCTTC. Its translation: CAWTDPWGTSVFF. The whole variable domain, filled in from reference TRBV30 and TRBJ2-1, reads SQTIHQWPATLVQPVGSPLSLECTVEGTSNPNLYWYRQAAGRGLQLLFYSVGIGQISSEVPQNLSASRPQDRQFILSSKKLLLSDSGFYLCAWTDPWGTSVFFGPGTRLTVL.

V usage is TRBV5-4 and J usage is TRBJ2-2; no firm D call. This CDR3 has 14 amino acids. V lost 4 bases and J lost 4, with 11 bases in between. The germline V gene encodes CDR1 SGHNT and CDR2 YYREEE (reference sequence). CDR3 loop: CASSPTIGTGELFF. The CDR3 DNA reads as TGTGCCAGCAGCCCGACGATTGGCACCGGGGAGCTGTTTTTT. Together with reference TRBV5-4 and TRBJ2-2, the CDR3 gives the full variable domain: ETGVTQSPTHLIKTRGQQVTLRCSSQSGHNTVSWYQQALGQGPQFIFQYYREEENGRGNFPPRFSGLQFPNYSSELNVNALELDDSALYLCASSPTIGTGELFFGEGSRLTVL.